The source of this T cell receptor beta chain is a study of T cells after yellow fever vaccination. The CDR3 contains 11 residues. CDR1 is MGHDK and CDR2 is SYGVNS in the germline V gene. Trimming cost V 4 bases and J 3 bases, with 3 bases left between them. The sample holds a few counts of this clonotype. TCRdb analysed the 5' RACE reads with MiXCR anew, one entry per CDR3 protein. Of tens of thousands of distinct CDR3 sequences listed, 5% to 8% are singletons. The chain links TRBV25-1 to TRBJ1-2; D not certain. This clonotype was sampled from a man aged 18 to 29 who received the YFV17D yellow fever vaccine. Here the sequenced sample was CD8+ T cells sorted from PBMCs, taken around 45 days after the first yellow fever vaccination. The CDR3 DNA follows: TGTGCCAGCAGTGCCGACTATGGCTACACCTTC. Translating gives CASSADYGYTF.